Listed below are T cell receptor beta chains from one sample, sequenced in a study of somatic mutations in cytotoxic T cells in rheumatoid arthritis. Libraries were prepared by immunoSEQ multiplex PCR; TCRdb keeps only in-frame clonotypes and omits some of them. The data show roughly 35,000 clones, about 80% seen once. The material sequenced was CD8+ T cells sorted from blood. The receptors were gathered from a man aged 40-49 years in good health. Each CDR3 is given with its conserved first and last residue.

v_call: TRBV6-5; j_call: TRBJ2-7; cdr3_aa: CASSLGLAGYEQYF
v_call: TRBV4-1; j_call: TRBJ2-1; cdr3_aa: CASSPQGSVNEQFF
v_call: TRBV25-1; j_call: TRBJ2-1; cdr3_aa: CASIGNEQFF
v_call: TRBV27; j_call: TRBJ2-3; cdr3_aa: CASSPRVARSTDTQYF
v_call: TRBV4-1; j_call: TRBJ2-2; cdr3_aa: CASSPSGRINTGELFF
v_call: TRBV28; j_call: TRBJ2-2; cdr3_aa: CASSLSPGGADTGELFF
v_call: TRBV27; j_call: TRBJ2-3; cdr3_aa: CASSSVPYTDTQYF
v_call: TRBV28; j_call: TRBJ2-2; cdr3_aa: CASKRDPGNTGELFF
v_call: TRBV5-6; j_call: TRBJ2-3; cdr3_aa: CASSYSGSGTDTQYF
v_call: TRBV27; j_call: TRBJ1-2; cdr3_aa: CASSLGGGYGYTF
v_call: TRBV6-6; j_call: TRBJ1-5; cdr3_aa: CASSYFGDTNESQHF
v_call: TRBV9; j_call: TRBJ2-7; cdr3_aa: CASSVGYPYEQYF
v_call: TRBV29-1; j_call: TRBJ2-6; cdr3_aa: CSVDHRDGANVLTF
v_call: TRBV2; j_call: TRBJ2-7; cdr3_aa: CASSGVGLAGGPNEQYF
v_call: TRBV27; j_call: TRBJ1-2; cdr3_aa: CASSSRAAGDAPGYTF
v_call: TRBV5-8; j_call: TRBJ1-4; cdr3_aa: CASSFNTQTNEKLFF
v_call: TRBV6-1; j_call: TRBJ1-1; cdr3_aa: CASIRGLTEAFF
v_call: TRBV7-6; j_call: TRBJ2-5; cdr3_aa: CASSSAGGQGETQYF
v_call: TRBV7-9; j_call: TRBJ2-1; cdr3_aa: CASSISGGSYNEQFF
v_call: TRBV28; j_call: TRBJ2-1; cdr3_aa: CASSLGSGGYNEQFF
v_call: TRBV11-3; j_call: TRBJ2-2; cdr3_aa: CASSLNAGVTGELFF
v_call: TRBV19; j_call: TRBJ2-7; cdr3_aa: CASSMGRGGYEQYF
v_call: TRBV9; j_call: TRBJ2-1; cdr3_aa: CASSSQGKAYNEQFF
v_call: TRBV28; j_call: TRBJ2-7; cdr3_aa: CASSLISASYEQYF
v_call: TRBV15; j_call: TRBJ2-7; cdr3_aa: CATSRDRDSSSYEQYF
v_call: TRBV4-1; j_call: TRBJ2-7; cdr3_aa: CASSQVRTSNYEQYF
v_call: TRBV2; j_call: TRBJ2-7; cdr3_aa: CASSDRGLAVGDEQYF
v_call: TRBV5-1; j_call: TRBJ2-1; cdr3_aa: CASSGAGGSYNEQFF
v_call: TRBV5-1; j_call: TRBJ2-2; cdr3_aa: CASSLGNGLAGAGELFF
v_call: TRBV6-5; j_call: TRBJ2-7; cdr3_aa: CASSGGQGGGYEQYF
v_call: TRBV7-9; j_call: TRBJ2-5; cdr3_aa: CASSGDYQETQYF
v_call: TRBV4-1; j_call: TRBJ1-1; cdr3_aa: CASSQDRGNTEAFF
v_call: TRBV19; j_call: TRBJ2-3; cdr3_aa: CASSSRGSTDTQYF
v_call: TRBV4-1; j_call: TRBJ1-5; cdr3_aa: CASSQDGPANQPQHF
v_call: TRBV4-3; j_call: TRBJ2-7; cdr3_aa: CASSQDPSGVTYEQYF
v_call: TRBV28; j_call: TRBJ2-7; cdr3_aa: CASRYDSSYEQYF
v_call: TRBV13; j_call: TRBJ1-1; cdr3_aa: CASSSTTGAAFF
v_call: TRBV27; j_call: TRBJ2-2; cdr3_aa: CASSLSGNTGELFF